The 8 T cell receptor beta chains presented below share a single source sample, sequenced in a study of cytomegalovirus exposure and HLA in healthy donors. In the PCR, 60 Vbeta and 13 Jbeta primers were used. Data came from immunoSEQ multiplex PCR; TCRdb stores just in-frame clones and leaves some out. The sample shows over 150,000 clones, 70% to 90% of them seen only once. The sequencing input was PBMCs. These receptor sequences come from a man aged 25-40 years in good health and CMV-seropositive.

The chain is built from TRBV11-3 and TRBJ2-5; possible D gene TRBD2, 5 bases. The tail of the sequence fits TRBJ2-7 better, so the J call may be wrong. This CDR3 contains 17 residues. Germline CDR1 and CDR2: SGHNT and YENEEA. As DNA, the CDR3 is TGTGCCAGCAGCTTAACGGGCTTATACGGGATAAGCGACGAGCAGTACTTC. The encoded protein is CASSLTGLYGISDEQYF.

The chain employs TRBV7-2 and TRBJ2-5, with D unresolved. The J call may be wrong; the DNA end is better matched by TRBJ2-7. The CDR3 contains 15 residues. CDR1 and CDR2 (germline): SGHTA, FQGNSA. CDR3 DNA: TGTGCCAGCAGCTTAGTTGGCAGTAGCACCTACGAGCAGTACTTC. This gives the protein CASSLVGSSTYEQYF.

This rearrangement joins TRBV6-6 to TRBJ1-3, with a possible D match to TRBD1 (5 bases). The CDR3 has 16 residues. The V gene's germline CDR1 is MNHNY and CDR2 SVGAGI (reference sequence). With 2 bases removed from V and 1 base from J, the gap between germline ends came to 12 bases. Here the CDR3 DNA reads TGTGCCAGCAGTTACGATGATGCAGGGTCTGGAAACACCATATATTTT. Translated: CASSYDDAGSGNTIYF.

This chain connects TRBV29-1 to TRBJ1-1; D gene ambiguous. V lost 5 bases and J lost 8, with 9 bases in between. The CDR3 is made up of 10 amino acids. The V gene's germline CDR1 is SQVTM and CDR2 ANQGSEA. CDR3: CSVMSGEAFF. The CDR3 bases are TGCAGCGTTATGTCAGGCGAAGCTTTCTTT.

The chain has TRBV6-5 and TRBJ2-5; tentative D call: TRBD2 (5 bases). The CDR3 runs to 14 residues. Looked up from germline, CDR1 is MNHEY and CDR2 is SVGAGI. Trimming took 5 bases from V and 4 from J, leaving 14 bases between them. The CDR3: CASSRLGIGETQYF. For the CDR3, the DNA is TGTGCCAGCAGTAGGCTCGGGATAGGAGAGACCCAGTACTTC.

This clone has a single count. The CDR3 nucleotides are TGCAGCGTTGAAGACATGGACAGGGAGAGCACTGAAGCTTTCTTT. This codes for CSVEDMDRESTEAFF. V usage is TRBV29-1 and J usage is TRBJ1-1; 8 bases line up with TRBD1. With V trimmed by 0 bases and J by 4 bases, 7 bases remained unmatched. The germline gives CDR1 SQVTM, CDR2 ANQGSEA. The CDR3 totals 15 residues.

The V call is TRBV4-1, the J call TRBJ2-3; 10 bases fit TRBD2. After removal of 3 bases from V and 0 bases from J, the junction contained 3 bases not matched to a gene. Germline V gene data show CDR1 as MGHRA and CDR2 as YSYEKL. The CDR3 is 16 amino acids. Here the CDR3 DNA reads TGCGCCAGCAGCCACGGACTAGCGGCTAGCACAGATACGCAGTATTTT. Protein sequence: CASSHGLAASTDTQYF.

The chain couples TRBV4-1 to TRBJ2-1; D not resolved. CDR1 and CDR2 (germline): MGHRA, YSYEKL. This CDR3 contains 16 residues. The germline V and J ends were trimmed by 1 base and 2 bases, with 12 bases remaining between them. CDR3 protein: CASSQGSQSTYNEQFF. The CDR3 DNA sequence: TGCGCCAGCAGCCAAGGGAGCCAGTCTACCTACAATGAGCAGTTCTTC.